The present TCR beta chain was sequenced within a study of CD8 T cells in ankylosing spondylitis. Whole-study findings and limits: Seemingly distinctive of ankylosing spondylitis blood was a TCR beta motif formed by eight highly homologous variants. Clones that were linked to disease were CD8+ and were relatively rare in peripheral blood. Earlier work had already found some motif variants in reactive arthritis synovial fluid and blood.

This clonotype was counted a few times. The antigen remains unidentified. The TCR beta libraries were generated through quantitative 5'-RACE incorporating molecular barcodes. Each CDR3 protein is one row after TCRdb ran MiXCR on the 5' RACE reads. This sample has approximately 35,000 distinct CDR3 sequences, with 14% found just once. From germline, CDR1 is SGHVS and CDR2 FNYEAQ. The CDR3 extends over 12 amino acids. Trimming pared 4 bases from V and 9 bases from J, leaving 10 bases between. The sequenced sample consisted of blood. The chain is built from TRBV7-6 and TRBJ2-1; the D gene is possibly TRBD2 (5 bases). This clonotype was sampled from a male donor with ankylosing spondylitis or in good health (not recorded which). The CDR3 loop is CASSYIGGEQFF. The CDR3 DNA reads TGTGCCAGCAGCTACATCGGAGGTGAGCAGTTCTTC.